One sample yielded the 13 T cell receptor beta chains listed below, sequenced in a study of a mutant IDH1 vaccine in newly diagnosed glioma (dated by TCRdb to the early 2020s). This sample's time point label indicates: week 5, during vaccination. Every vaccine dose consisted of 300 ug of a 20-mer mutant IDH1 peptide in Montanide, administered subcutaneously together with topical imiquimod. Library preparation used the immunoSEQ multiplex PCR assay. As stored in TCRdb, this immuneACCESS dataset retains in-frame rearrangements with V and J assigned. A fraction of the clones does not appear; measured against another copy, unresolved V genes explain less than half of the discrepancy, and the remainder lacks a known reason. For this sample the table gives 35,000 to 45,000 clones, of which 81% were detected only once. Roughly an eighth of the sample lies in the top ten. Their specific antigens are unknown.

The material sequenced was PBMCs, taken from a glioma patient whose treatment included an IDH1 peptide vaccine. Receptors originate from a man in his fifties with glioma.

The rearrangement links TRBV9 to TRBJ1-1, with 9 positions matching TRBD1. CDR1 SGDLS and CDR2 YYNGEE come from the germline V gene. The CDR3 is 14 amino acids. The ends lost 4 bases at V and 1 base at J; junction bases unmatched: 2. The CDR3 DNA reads TGTGCCAGCAGCCCGGGACAGGGGAACACTGAAGCTTTCTTT. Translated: CASSPGQGNTEAFF.

The CDR3 nucleotides are TGCGCCAGCAGCCCCTTCGACTCCACAGATACGCAGTATTTT. Its translation is CASSPFDSTDTQYF. The V gene is TRBV4-1, the J gene TRBJ2-3, with D unclear. Trimming cost V 4 bases and J 2 bases, with 10 bases left between them. CDR3 size: 14 residues. Germline V gene lookup returns CDR1 MGHRA and CDR2 YSYEKL.

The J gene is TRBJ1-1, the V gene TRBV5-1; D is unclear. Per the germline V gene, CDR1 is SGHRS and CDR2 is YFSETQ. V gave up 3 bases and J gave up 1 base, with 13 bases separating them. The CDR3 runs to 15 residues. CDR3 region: CASSSSPVRNTEAFF. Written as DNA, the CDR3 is TGCGCCAGCAGCTCTTCACCGGTTAGGAACACTGAAGCTTTCTTT.

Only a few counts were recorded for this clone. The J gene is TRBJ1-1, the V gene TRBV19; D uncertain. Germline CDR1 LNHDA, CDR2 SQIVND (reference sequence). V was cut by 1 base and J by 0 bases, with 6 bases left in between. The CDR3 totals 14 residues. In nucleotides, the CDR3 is TGTGCCAGTAGTATAGGAGGGATGAACACTGAAGCTTTCTTT. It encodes CASSIGGMNTEAFF.

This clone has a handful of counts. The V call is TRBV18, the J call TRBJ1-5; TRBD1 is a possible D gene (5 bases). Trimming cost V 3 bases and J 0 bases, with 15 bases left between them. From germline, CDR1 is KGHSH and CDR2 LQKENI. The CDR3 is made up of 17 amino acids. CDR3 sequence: CASSPEPQGYSNQPQHF. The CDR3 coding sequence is TGTGCCAGCTCACCCGAACCCCAGGGATATAGCAATCAGCCCCAGCATTTT.

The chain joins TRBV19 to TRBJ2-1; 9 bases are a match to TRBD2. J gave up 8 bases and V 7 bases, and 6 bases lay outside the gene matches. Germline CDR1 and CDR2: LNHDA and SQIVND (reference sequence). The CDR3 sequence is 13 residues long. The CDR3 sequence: CASKASGIYEQFF. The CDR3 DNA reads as TGTGCCAGTAAGGCTAGCGGGATCTATGAGCAGTTCTTC. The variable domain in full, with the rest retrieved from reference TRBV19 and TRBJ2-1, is DGGITQSPKYLFRKEGQNVTLSCEQNLNHDAMYWYRQDPGQGLRLIYYSQIVNDFQKGDIAEGYSVSREKKESFPLTVTSAQKNPTAFYLCASKASGIYEQFFGPGTRLTVL.

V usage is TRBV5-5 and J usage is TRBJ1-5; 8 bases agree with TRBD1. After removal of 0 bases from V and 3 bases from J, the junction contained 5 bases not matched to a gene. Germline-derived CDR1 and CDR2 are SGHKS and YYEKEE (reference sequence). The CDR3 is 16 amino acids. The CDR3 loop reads CASSLAGQANNQPQHF. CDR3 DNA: TGTGCCAGCAGCTTGGCGGGACAGGCCAACAATCAGCCCCAGCATTTT.

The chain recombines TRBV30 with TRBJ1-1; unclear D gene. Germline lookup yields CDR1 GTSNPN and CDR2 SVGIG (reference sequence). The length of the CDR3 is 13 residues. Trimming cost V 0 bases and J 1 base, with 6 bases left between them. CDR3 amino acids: CAWSVAQNTEAFF. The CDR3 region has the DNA TGTGCCTGGAGTGTGGCCCAGAACACTGAAGCTTTCTTT.

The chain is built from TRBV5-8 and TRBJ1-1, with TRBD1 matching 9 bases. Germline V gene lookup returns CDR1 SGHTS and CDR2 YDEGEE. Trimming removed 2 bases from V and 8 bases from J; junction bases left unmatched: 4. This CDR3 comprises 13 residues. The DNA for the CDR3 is TGTGCCAGCAGCTTTAACAGGGGGCTCGAAGCTTTCTTT. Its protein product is CASSFNRGLEAFF.

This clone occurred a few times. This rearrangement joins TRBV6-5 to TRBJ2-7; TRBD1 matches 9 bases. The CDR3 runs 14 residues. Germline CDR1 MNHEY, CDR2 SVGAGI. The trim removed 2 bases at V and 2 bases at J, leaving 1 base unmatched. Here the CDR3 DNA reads TGTGCCAGCAGTTACAGACAGGGGGCCTACGAGCAGTACTTC. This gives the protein CASSYRQGAYEQYF.

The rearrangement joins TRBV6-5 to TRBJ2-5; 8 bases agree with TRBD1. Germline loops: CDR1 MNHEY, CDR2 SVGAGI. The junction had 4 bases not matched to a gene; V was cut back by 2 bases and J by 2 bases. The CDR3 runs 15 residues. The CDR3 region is CASSYSGTGQETQYF. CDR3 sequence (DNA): TGTGCCAGCAGTTACAGTGGGACAGGTCAAGAGACCCAGTACTTC.

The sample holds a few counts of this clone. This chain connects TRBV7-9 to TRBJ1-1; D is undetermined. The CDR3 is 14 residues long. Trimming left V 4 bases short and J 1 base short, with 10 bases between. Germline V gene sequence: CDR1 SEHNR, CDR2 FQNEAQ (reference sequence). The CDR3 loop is CASSSRRGNTEAFF. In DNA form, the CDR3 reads TGTGCCAGCAGCTCCCGCCGGGGGAACACTGAAGCTTTCTTT.

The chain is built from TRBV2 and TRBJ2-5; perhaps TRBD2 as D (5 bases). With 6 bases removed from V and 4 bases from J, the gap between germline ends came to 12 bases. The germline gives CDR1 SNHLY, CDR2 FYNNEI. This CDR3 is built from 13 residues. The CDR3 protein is CASSPDGIETQYF. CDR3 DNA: TGTGCCAGCAGCCCCGACGGGATAGAGACCCAGTACTTC.